Below are 29 T cell receptor beta chains sequenced from a single sample in a study of CD8 T cell repertoires and HIV-1 epitope variants. The antigens these receptors bind are not known. Profiled with immunoSEQ multiplex PCR; TCRdb holds only in-frame clones, not every one. The profile shows thousands of clones, less than 75% of them singletons. The sample taken for sequencing was cultured CD8+ T cells derived from PBMCs. The receptors stem from a male donor with HIV.

The table lists this clone with a count of one. The J gene is TRBJ2-7, the V gene TRBV5-1; TRBD1 matches at 9 bases. CDR1 is SGHRS, CDR2 YFSETQ, per germline. This CDR3 contains 15 residues. The V segment lost 1 base and the J segment 5 bases; nucleotides outside the gene matches: 7. CDR3 loop: CASSLLGTGSDEQYF. The CDR3 DNA follows: TGCGCCAGCAGCTTGTTGGGGACAGGGTCGGACGAGCAGTACTTC.

The chain carries TRBV11-2 and TRBJ1-3; D is possibly TRBD1 (6 bases). The CDR3 runs to 15 residues. Germline V gene sequence: CDR1 SGHAT, CDR2 FQNNGV. Trimming left V 7 bases short and J 0 bases short, with 13 bases between. The CDR3 spells CASTRRGTSGNTIYF. The CDR3 nucleotides are TGTGCCAGCACGAGAAGGGGGACCTCTGGAAACACCATATATTTT.

This chain uses TRBV6-5 with TRBJ2-5, with D perhaps matching TRBD1 or TRBD2 (5 bases each). Trimming stripped 4 bases from V and 3 bases from J, with 12 bases between. This CDR3 has 14 amino acids. Germline V gives CDR1 MNHEY, CDR2 SVGAGI. The CDR3 reads CASSSNGGEETQYF. In DNA, the CDR3 is TGTGCCAGCAGTTCAAATGGGGGAGAAGAGACCCAGTACTTC.

The V gene is TRBV14, the J gene TRBJ1-1, with D perhaps TRBD1 (6 bases). The CDR3 contains 17 residues. Germline assignment: CDR1 SGHDN and CDR2 FVKESK. V lost 3 bases, J lost 0 bases, and 17 bases lay in between. The CDR3 nucleotides are TGTGCCAGCAGCCATTCTACGGGGGCATGGATGAACACTGAAGCTTTCTTT. Amino acids: CASSHSTGAWMNTEAFF.

The V gene is TRBV5-4, the J gene TRBJ2-5, with D tentatively TRBD1 (6 bases). The CDR3 extends over 12 amino acids. Between the trimmed V and J ends, which lost 8 bases and 2 bases, there was a span of 10 bases. From germline, CDR1 is SGHNT and CDR2 YYREEE (reference sequence). Written as DNA, the CDR3 is TGTGCCAGTTGGGACACACAAGAGACCCAGTACTTC. It translates to CASWDTQETQYF. Variable domain in full (rest from reference TRBV5-4 and TRBJ2-5): ETGVTQSPTHLIKTRGQQVTLRCSSQSGHNTVSWYQQALGQGPQFIFQYYREEENGRGNFPPRFSGLQFPNYSSELNVNALELDDSALYLCASWDTQETQYFGPGTRLLVL.

This clone has just a few counts. This chain uses TRBV10-1 with TRBJ1-1, with unresolved D. Germline V gene sequence: CDR1 WNHNN, CDR2 SYGVQD (reference sequence). V lost 2 bases and J lost 6, with 10 bases in between. This CDR3 spans 13 amino acids. CDR3: CASSELRYSEAFF. The CDR3, as DNA: TGCGCCAGCAGTGAGCTGAGGTATTCTGAAGCTTTCTTT.

The chain is built from TRBV14 and TRBJ2-7, with D perhaps matching TRBD1 or TRBD2 (5 bases each). The CDR3 totals 15 residues. Between the trimmed V and J ends, which lost 4 bases and 2 bases, there was a span of 15 bases. In germline, CDR1 is SGHDN, CDR2 FVKESK. CDR3 loop: CASSPGPNIPYEQYF. Here the CDR3 DNA reads TGTGCCAGCAGCCCGGGACCCAATATTCCCTACGAGCAGTACTTC. Together with reference TRBV14 and TRBJ2-7, the CDR3 gives the full variable domain: EAGVTQFPSHSVIEKGQTVTLRCDPISGHDNLYWYRRVMGKEIKFLLHFVKESKQDESGMPNNRFLAERTGGTYSTLKVQPAELEDSGVYFCASSPGPNIPYEQYFGPGTRLTVT.

The rearrangement joins TRBV7-9 to TRBJ2-3; D is possibly TRBD2 (6 bases). The V and J ends lost 1 base and 0 bases respectively, with 14 bases between them. There are 17 residues in the CDR3. The V gene's germline CDR1 is SEHNR and CDR2 FQNEAQ (reference sequence). The CDR3 DNA reads TGTGCCAGCAGCTTAGACACGGCGGGACCTAGCACAGATACGCAGTATTTT. Translated: CASSLDTAGPSTDTQYF.

The CDR3 DNA sequence: TGTGCCAGCAGCGGGGACCGCGCCACCGGGGAGCTGTTTTTT. Translating it yields CASSGDRATGELFF. The rearrangement links TRBV13 to TRBJ2-2; D is tentatively TRBD1 or TRBD2 (5 bases each). CDR3 length: 14 residues. Deletions cut 5 bases from V and 4 bases from J, with 11 bases between. CDR1 and CDR2 (germline): PRHDT, FYEKMQ (reference sequence).

The chain is built from TRBV27 and TRBJ2-1; D remains unclear. This CDR3 is 13 amino acids long. Germline lookup yields CDR1 MNHEY and CDR2 SMNVEV (reference sequence). Trimming left V 6 bases short and J 5 bases short, with 11 bases between. The CDR3: CASSQAYNNEQFF. The CDR3 DNA reads as TGTGCCAGCAGCCAAGCGTACAACAATGAGCAGTTCTTC.

In its sample, this clone was seen a few times. The rearrangement links TRBV27 to TRBJ2-7, with D possibly matching TRBD1 (5 bases). Deletions cut 5 bases from V and 1 base from J, with 9 bases between. This CDR3 is 13 amino acids long. The germline V gene has CDR1 MNHEY and CDR2 SMNVEV (reference sequence). The CDR3 DNA reads as TGTGCCAGCAGTAGGGGTCCTTCCTACGAGCAGTACTTC. Translating it yields CASSRGPSYEQYF.

The chain is built from TRBV11-3 and TRBJ2-1, with 8 bases that match TRBD1. The germline gives CDR1 SGHNT, CDR2 YENEEA. This CDR3 spans 15 amino acids. J was trimmed by 5 bases and V by 5 bases; bases with no gene match: 8. This CDR3 is CASSGYGTGNNEQFF. The CDR3 nucleotides are TGTGCCAGCAGCGGCTACGGGACAGGAAACAATGAGCAGTTCTTC.

This clone was detected a few times. This chain joins TRBV5-1 and TRBJ2-1; 10 nucleotides match TRBD2. Per the germline V gene, CDR1 is SGHRS and CDR2 is YFSETQ. After removal of 3 bases from V and 7 bases from J, the junction contained 13 bases not matched to a gene. The CDR3 totals 17 residues. CDR3 DNA: TGCGCCAGCAGCTCCCGTCGGACTAGCGGCCTTGGGAATGAGCAGTTCTTC. It is translated as CASSSRRTSGLGNEQFF.

By its share, this clone is medium-sized. The J gene is TRBJ2-5, the V gene TRBV14, with D perhaps matching TRBD2 (6 bases). Germline-derived CDR1 and CDR2 are SGHDN and FVKESK. The CDR3 sequence is 14 residues long. The V end lost 1 base, the J end lost 7 bases, and 13 bases lay between the germline ends. The CDR3 sequence is CASSQVRGRGTQYF. The CDR3 nucleotides are TGTGCCAGCAGCCAAGTGCGGGGCCGGGGGACCCAGTACTTC.

By sample share, this clone is large. This rearrangement joins TRBV5-1 to TRBJ2-7; D uncertain. CDR3 length equals 14 residues. Germline assignment: CDR1 SGHRS and CDR2 YFSETQ. The V end was cut by 4 bases, the J end by 3 bases, with 14 bases between. Here the CDR3 DNA reads TGCGCCAGCAGCCCTGAGTTGGATTACTACGAGCAGTACTTC. It yields the protein CASSPELDYYEQYF.

This clone was detected only a few times. The chain links TRBV4-3 to TRBJ2-1, with TRBD2 matching over 8 bases. V shed 0 bases, J shed 6 bases, and the junction held 7 bases outside the gene matches. This CDR3 has 16 residues. CDR1 and CDR2 (germline): LGHNA, YSLEER. The DNA for the CDR3 is TGCGCCAGCAGCCAAGACCCAGCGGGGGCCTCCAATGAGCAGTTCTTC. Translation gives CASSQDPAGASNEQFF.

This clone has only a few counts. The chain uses TRBV25-1 and TRBJ2-1, with D hard to call. CDR1 is MGHDK, CDR2 SYGVNS, per germline. The V and J ends lost 5 bases and 9 bases respectively, with 8 bases between them. This CDR3 has 11 residues. The CDR3 DNA reads as TGTGCCAGCAGTCGGCTCGGTGAGCAGTTCTTC. Translating gives CASSRLGEQFF.

The rearrangement uses TRBV7-7 and TRBJ2-2; 7 bases match TRBD2. There are 16 residues in the CDR3. Germline V lookup: CDR1 SSHAT, CDR2 FNYEAQ (reference sequence). V shed 4 bases and J 1 base; nucleotides not matched to a gene: 6. CDR3 sequence reads: CASSSFPGGNTGELFF. The DNA for the CDR3 is TGTGCCAGCAGCTCTTTTCCGGGGGGGAACACCGGGGAGCTGTTTTTT.

V is TRBV7-9 and J is TRBJ2-1; D is possibly TRBD2 (5 bases). Per the germline V gene, CDR1 is SEHNR and CDR2 is FQNEAQ (reference sequence). The V end lost 5 bases, the J end lost 8 bases, and 13 bases lay between the germline ends. The CDR3 is 13 amino acids. In nucleotides, the CDR3 is TGTGCCAGCAGCCCTGGATCAGCGGATGAGCAGTTCTTC. Translated: CASSPGSADEQFF. Full variable domain (missing parts from reference TRBV7-9 and TRBJ2-1): DTGVSQNPRHKITKRGQNVTFRCDPISEHNRLYWYRQTLGQGPEFLTYFQNEAQLEKSRLLSDRFSAERPKGSFSTLEIQRTEQGDSAMYLCASSPGSADEQFFGPGTRLTVL.

This chain links TRBV27 with TRBJ2-7, with 7 bases that match TRBD2. This CDR3 spans 12 amino acids. CDR1 is MNHEY and CDR2 is SMNVEV in the germline V gene (reference sequence). V gave up 6 bases and J gave up 7 bases; unmatched junction bases: 6. The CDR3 loop reads CASSQTSREQYF. The CDR3 nucleotides read TGTGCCAGCAGCCAGACTAGCCGGGAGCAGTACTTC.

V usage is TRBV28 and J usage is TRBJ2-1; TRBD2 aligns across 12 bases. V was clipped by 2 bases and J by 0 bases; unmatched bases: 11. The CDR3 has 20 residues. Per the germline V gene, CDR1 is MDHEN and CDR2 is SYDVKM. CDR3 amino acids: CASSLGPPASGRASYNEQFF. In DNA form, the CDR3 reads TGTGCCAGCAGTTTAGGGCCCCCGGCTAGCGGGAGGGCCTCCTACAATGAGCAGTTCTTC.

V and J are TRBV27 and TRBJ2-1; 10 bases map to TRBD2. The CDR3 sequence is 15 residues long. The V gene's germline CDR1 is MNHEY and CDR2 SMNVEV (reference sequence). J was trimmed by 9 bases and V by 2 bases; bases with no gene match: 7. CDR3 nucleotides: TGTGCCAGCAGTTTAGCCAGCGGGGGGGCCGTTGAGCAGTTCTTC. As protein: CASSLASGGAVEQFF.

V and J are TRBV27 and TRBJ1-1; 9 bases agree with TRBD1. The CDR3 extends over 16 amino acids. Germline CDR1 reads MNHEY; CDR2 reads SMNVEV (reference sequence). The V gene end was trimmed by 5 bases and the J gene end by 3 bases; junction bases not matched to a gene: 10. CDR3 DNA sequence: TGTGCCAGCAGTCCATCGGGACAGGGTCAGTACACTGAAGCTTTCTTT. Protein product: CASSPSGQGQYTEAFF.

This clone was seen only a few times. V gene TRBV6-5 combines with J gene TRBJ1-2; the match to TRBD1 covers 9 bases. CDR1 is MNHEY, CDR2 SVGAGI, per germline. With V trimmed by 8 bases and J by 5 bases, 9 bases remained unmatched. This CDR3 comprises 14 residues. In DNA form, the CDR3 reads TGTGCCAGCGGGCGGACAGGGGAAGGGTATGGCTACACCTTC. Translation gives CASGRTGEGYGYTF.

The chain carries TRBV6-6 and TRBJ1-1; D remains unclear. Per the germline V gene, CDR1 is MNHNY and CDR2 is SVGAGI (reference sequence). The CDR3 sequence is 13 residues long. Trimming cost V 4 bases and J 3 bases, with 9 bases left between them. The chain's CDR3 is CASSLVGYTEAFF. CDR3 bases: TGTGCCAGCAGTTTAGTCGGATACACTGAAGCTTTCTTT.

The chain combines TRBV5-1 with TRBJ2-3; 8 bases map to TRBD1. The CDR3 covers 14 residues. Germline V CDR1 and CDR2: SGHRS, YFSETQ. With V trimmed by 7 bases and J by 0 bases, 4 bases remained unmatched. DNA of the CDR3: TGCGCCAGCTACCGGACAGGGAGCACAGATACGCAGTATTTT. Protein product: CASYRTGSTDTQYF.

This clone was counted between two and nine times. The rearrangement uses TRBV4-2 and TRBJ2-7, with 7 bases fitting TRBD2. In germline, CDR1 is LGHNA, CDR2 YNFKEQ. The CDR3 runs 12 residues. Unmatched junction bases numbered 0, after V lost 1 base and J lost 6 bases. CDR3 bases: TGTGCCAGCAGCCAAGCGGGGGGCGAGCAGTACTTC. It specifies CASSQAGGEQYF.

The V gene is TRBV10-3, the J gene TRBJ2-3; perhaps TRBD1 as D (5 bases). The V gene's germline CDR1 is ENHRY and CDR2 SYGVKD. The CDR3 runs to 17 residues. V lost 0 bases and J 1 base, leaving 14 bases between the germline ends. This CDR3 is CAISESNPLGGTDTQYF. Written as DNA, the CDR3 is TGTGCCATCAGTGAGTCGAATCCTTTAGGGGGCACAGATACGCAGTATTTT.

This chain uses TRBV27 with TRBJ2-7; the D gene is possibly TRBD1 (5 bases). The CDR3 has 15 amino acids. The ends were cut back, 4 bases at V and 2 bases at J, with 15 bases in the middle. Looked up from germline, CDR1 is MNHEY and CDR2 is SMNVEV (reference sequence). CDR3 nucleotide sequence: TGTGCCAGCAGTTCTCTCCAGGGCCTGGCCTACGAGCAGTACTTC. Translation gives CASSSLQGLAYEQYF.